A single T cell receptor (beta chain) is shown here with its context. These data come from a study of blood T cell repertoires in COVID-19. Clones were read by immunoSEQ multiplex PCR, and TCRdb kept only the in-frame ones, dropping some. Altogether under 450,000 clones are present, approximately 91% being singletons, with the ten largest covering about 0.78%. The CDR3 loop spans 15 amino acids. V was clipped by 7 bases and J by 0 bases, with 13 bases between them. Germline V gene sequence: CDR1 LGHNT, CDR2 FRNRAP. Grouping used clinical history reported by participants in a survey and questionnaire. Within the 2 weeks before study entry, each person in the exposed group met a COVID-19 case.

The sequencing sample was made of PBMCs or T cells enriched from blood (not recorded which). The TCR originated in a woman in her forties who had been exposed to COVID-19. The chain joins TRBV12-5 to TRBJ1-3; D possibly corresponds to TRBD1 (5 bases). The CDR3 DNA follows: TGTGCTAGTGCCTGGGGCGGTAACTCTGGAAACACCATATATTTT. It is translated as CASAWGGNSGNTIYF.